Listed below are T cell receptor beta chains from one sample, sequenced in a study of blood T cell repertoires in COVID-19. Only in-frame clones appear in the TCRdb table, and some are missing; sequencing was by immunoSEQ multiplex PCR. The sample consists of over 100,000 clones, roughly 86% of them appearing once. Sample: peripheral blood. These receptors all come from a woman in her seventies with COVID-19, enrolled during active disease. The CDR3 runs from the conserved cysteine through the conserved F or W. A D gene is named only where the DNA matches it firmly. Only part of the rows carry a size: once, few, many, or a class if the clone is expanded.

J | V | size | D | CDR3 | DNA
TRBJ1-2 | TRBV6-4 | NA | TRBD1 | CASTRGDANYGYTF | TGTGCCAGCACCAGGGGGGATGCTAACTATGGCTACACCTTC
TRBJ1-1 | TRBV19 | NA | NA | CASGAKQGLNTEAFF | TGTGCCAGTGGTGCCAAACAGGGATTGAACACTGAAGCTTTCTTT
TRBJ1-5 | TRBV7-9 | NA | TRBD1 | CASSNSPGTGVNQPQHF | TGTGCCAGCAGCAACTCTCCCGGGACAGGGGTAAATCAGCCCCAGCATTTT
TRBJ2-7 | TRBV11-2 | NA | NA | CASSPRGRPGDEQYF | TGTGCCAGCAGCCCCCGGGGGAGGCCCGGCGACGAGCAGTACTTC
TRBJ1-5 | TRBV27 | NA | NA | CASSFVGAGQPQHF | TGTGCCAGCAGTTTTGTGGGGGCCGGTCAGCCCCAGCATTTT
TRBJ2-3 | TRBV24-1 | NA | NA | CATSEGGGVVSDTQYF | TGTGCCACCAGTGAGGGGGGTGGGGTAGTATCAGATACGCAGTATTTT
TRBJ1-2 | TRBV2 | NA | NA | CASSERDTRYYGYTF | TGTGCCAGCAGTGAAAGGGACACCCGGTACTATGGCTACACCTTC
TRBJ2-6 | TRBV2 | once | NA | CASSEGTSGANVLTF | TGTGCCAGCAGTGAAGGTACATCTGGGGCCAACGTCCTGACTTTC
TRBJ2-3 | TRBV28 | few | NA | CASVEGLGTDTQYF | TGTGCCAGCGTCGAGGGCCTGGGCACAGATACGCAGTATTTT
TRBJ1-5 | TRBV6-6 | NA | NA | CASGQSNQPQHF | TGTGCCAGCGGCCAGAGCAATCAGCCCCAGCATTTT
TRBJ2-7 | TRBV5-6 | few | TRBD1 | CASSHLQGFDYEQYF | TGTGCCAGCAGCCACCTACAGGGGTTTGACTACGAGCAGTACTTC
TRBJ1-2 | TRBV5-6 | NA | NA | CASSPLTGRLDGYTF | TGTGCCAGCAGCCCCTTGACAGGCCGGTTGGATGGCTACACCTTC
TRBJ2-1 | TRBV10-3 | NA | NA | CAISESAEYNEQFF | TGTGCCATCAGTGAGTCGGCGGAATACAATGAGCAGTTCTTC
TRBJ1-5 | TRBV4-2 | NA | TRBD1 | CASSQGVQGAGQPQHF | TGTGCCAGCAGCCAAGGAGTTCAGGGGGCGGGTCAGCCCCAGCATTTT
TRBJ1-6 | TRBV7-3 | NA | NA | CASSLSTGLVSPLHF | TGTGCCAGCAGCCTGAGCACAGGGTTGGTTTCACCCCTCCACTTT
TRBJ1-2 | TRBV5-1 | NA | TRBD1 | CASSLPTGGSNYGYTF | TGCGCCAGCAGCTTGCCGACAGGGGGCTCCAACTATGGCTACACCTTC
TRBJ2-7 | TRBV7-8 | NA | TRBD1 | CASSPGQNPYEQYF | TGTGCCAGCAGCCCGGGACAGAATCCCTACGAGCAGTACTTC
TRBJ1-5 | TRBV24-1 | NA | TRBD1 | CATSDQRTGVGQPQHF | TGTGCCACCAGTGACCAGAGGACAGGGGTCGGTCAGCCCCAGCATTTT